This TCR beta chain was found in a study of cytomegalovirus exposure and HLA in healthy donors. 60 Vbeta and 13 Jbeta primers were used in PCR. TCRdb's copy holds only in-frame clones and misses some; the assay was immunoSEQ multiplex PCR. The table includes about 98,000 clones, roughly 60% detected once. This CDR3 region has 14 residues. The genes are TRBV21-1 and TRBJ1-2; no check of the table's D call, TRBD1, against the DNA was made. TRBV21-1 is deemed a pseudogene. The clonotype originates from a human donor in good health. The material sequenced was PBMCs. CDR3 DNA: TGTGCCAGAAAAGCGGACAGGGGGCTGAGTGGCTACACCTTC. It specifies CARKADRGLSGYTF.